The 27 T cell receptor beta chains listed next were all sequenced from one sample in a study of CD8 T cells in Susac syndrome. RNA in amounts of 0.5 to 1 ug was reverse transcribed with random hexamers. TCRdb redid the calling of the immunoSEQ multiplex PCR reads with MiXCR, one entry per CDR3 protein. The data hold about 190,000 distinct CDR3 sequences, with approximately 95% observed a single time. Material: CD8+ T cells from PBMCs. The origin of the receptors is a human donor with Susac syndrome.

This chain's CDR3 is CASSEQQGPDTGELFF. DNA of the CDR3: TGTGCCAGCAGCGAACAACAGGGACCCGACACCGGGGAGCTGTTTTTT. The V call is TRBV7-9, the J call TRBJ2-2; D may be TRBD1 (6 bases). The V end lost 5 bases, the J end lost 3 bases, and 16 bases lay between the germline ends. This CDR3 spans 16 amino acids. Per the germline V gene, CDR1 is SEHNR and CDR2 is FQNEAQ (reference sequence).

The rearrangement links TRBV30 to TRBJ2-7, with 9 bases matching TRBD1. CDR1 and CDR2 from the germline V gene are GTSNPN and SVGIG (reference sequence). V trimming: 4 bases; J trimming: 1 base; junction bases outside the gene matches: 5. The CDR3 runs to 14 residues. This CDR3 is CAWNFGTGSYEQYF. The CDR3 nucleotides are TGTGCCTGGAACTTCGGGACAGGGTCCTACGAGCAGTACTTC.

The chain carries TRBV28 and TRBJ2-1, with a possible D match to TRBD2 (5 bases). Germline CDR1 is MDHEN and CDR2 is SYDVKM. Trimming left V 3 bases short and J 7 bases short, with 7 bases between. This CDR3 has 12 residues. The CDR3 spells CASSFWENEQFF. The CDR3, as DNA: TGTGCCAGCAGTTTCTGGGAGAATGAGCAGTTCTTC.

V usage is TRBV6-1 and J usage is TRBJ1-5; D ambiguous. The ends were cut back, 8 bases at V and 3 bases at J, with 11 bases in the middle. The CDR3 contains 13 residues. Germline CDR1 reads MNHNS; CDR2 reads SASEGT. The CDR3 DNA sequence: TGTGCCAGCGGCTGGCAGGACAATCAGCCCCAGCATTTT. This codes for CASGWQDNQPQHF.

The chain links TRBV29-1 to TRBJ2-5, with D possibly being TRBD1 or TRBD2 (5 bases each). The CDR3 consists of 16 residues. Germline CDR1 reads SQVTM; CDR2 reads ANQGSEA. V was trimmed by 6 bases and J by 0 bases, leaving 20 bases between them. The CDR3 reads CSVDPPGRLYQETQYF. CDR3 nucleotides: TGCAGCGTCGACCCCCCGGGGCGACTGTACCAAGAGACCCAGTACTTC.

V and J are TRBV10-3 and TRBJ2-7; D is undetermined. The V and J ends lost 0 bases and 1 base respectively, with 4 bases between them. This CDR3 region has 13 residues. Germline V gives CDR1 ENHRY, CDR2 SYGVKD. In nucleotides, the CDR3 is TGTGCCATCAGTGAGTCGACTTCCTACGAGCAGTACTTC. Protein sequence: CAISESTSYEQYF.

This rearrangement joins TRBV12-3 or TRBV12-4 to TRBJ2-1, with D perhaps TRBD2 (6 bases). V was pared by 2 bases and J by 6 bases, with 8 bases between. The CDR3 sequence is 13 residues long. CDR3 bases: TGTGCCAGCAGTTTACTAGCGATCAATGAGCAGTTCTTC. It specifies CASSLLAINEQFF.

The chain uses TRBV14 and TRBJ2-7; D remains ambiguous. The length of the CDR3 is 14 residues. Trimming removed 4 bases from V and 2 bases from J, with 12 bases in between. CDR1 is SGHDN and CDR2 is FVKESK in the germline V gene. The CDR3: CASSLGSPPYEQYF. The DNA for the CDR3 is TGTGCCAGCAGCCTTGGTAGCCCCCCCTACGAGCAGTACTTC.

This clonotype was seen once. The chain employs TRBV9 and TRBJ2-1; 10 bases are a match to TRBD2. Germline CDR1 and CDR2: SGDLS and YYNGEE. V lost 0 bases and J lost 5; bases outside the gene matches: 5. The CDR3 extends over 16 amino acids. The CDR3 DNA sequence: TGTGCCAGCAGCGTAGGACTAGCGGGCCTTCACAATGAGCAGTTCTTC. It specifies CASSVGLAGLHNEQFF.

This chain connects TRBV30 to TRBJ2-7; D not certain. The CDR3 runs to 12 residues. V was cut by 3 bases and J by 1 base, with 7 bases left in between. Germline V gene sequence: CDR1 GTSNPN, CDR2 SVGIG (reference sequence). The CDR3 loop is CAWSLNSYEQYF. Here the CDR3 DNA reads TGTGCCTGGAGCCTCAATTCCTACGAGCAGTACTTC.

The chain has TRBV30 and TRBJ1-2, with D maybe TRBD1 (5 bases). Germline loops: CDR1 GTSNPN, CDR2 SVGIG (reference sequence). The ends were cut back, 6 bases at V and 10 bases at J, with 15 bases in the middle. CDR3 size: 11 residues. The CDR3 nucleotides are TGTGCCTGCCGGCAGGGACTCGACTACACCTTC. This encodes CACRQGLDYTF.

This rearrangement joins TRBV6-2 or TRBV6-3 to TRBJ1-2; 7 nucleotides match TRBD1. The V gene end was trimmed by 2 bases and the J gene end by 4 bases; junction bases not matched to a gene: 10. Germline lookup yields CDR1 MNHEY and CDR2 SVGEGT. The CDR3 is 16 amino acids. This chain's CDR3 is CASSYDDRVGGYGYTF. CDR3 sequence (DNA): TGTGCCAGCAGTTACGACGACAGGGTAGGCGGCTATGGCTACACCTTC.

The gene calls are TRBV10-3 and TRBJ2-3, with 12 positions matching TRBD1. Losses at the gene ends were 7 bases for V and 2 bases for J; bases not matched to a gene: 4. Germline V gene sequence: CDR1 ENHRY, CDR2 SYGVKD. The CDR3 length is 15 residues. CDR3 region: CAIMRDRGLTDTQYF. CDR3 nucleotides: TGTGCCATCATGCGGGACAGGGGGCTCACAGATACGCAGTATTTT.

The rearrangement links TRBV28 to TRBJ1-1, with D unclear. Per the germline V gene, CDR1 is MDHEN and CDR2 is SYDVKM. The CDR3 is made up of 14 amino acids. The V and J ends lost 3 bases and 0 bases respectively, with 8 bases between them. As DNA, the CDR3 is TGTGCCAGCAGTTTTCAGCTTATGAACACTGAAGCTTTCTTT. Translating gives CASSFQLMNTEAFF.

The chain employs TRBV7-3 and TRBJ2-5, with D unresolved. The CDR3 runs to 13 residues. Per the germline V gene, CDR1 is SGHTA and CDR2 is FQGTGA. Deletions cut 0 bases from V and 3 bases from J, with 5 bases between. CDR3 sequence: CASSLTREETQYF. The CDR3 region has the DNA TGTGCCAGCAGCTTAACACGAGAAGAGACCCAGTACTTC.

The J gene is TRBJ1-4, the V gene TRBV18; D may be TRBD1 (5 bases). Germline V gene lookup returns CDR1 KGHSH and CDR2 LQKENI. V dropped 3 bases and J dropped 4 bases, with 18 bases sitting between them. This CDR3 has 17 residues. This CDR3 is CASSPTGRRTFNEKLFF. The CDR3 region has the DNA TGTGCCAGCTCACCGACGGGACGCCGAACTTTTAATGAAAAACTGTTTTTT.

The chain uses TRBV30 and TRBJ1-1; D possibly corresponds to TRBD1 (6 bases). Germline assignment: CDR1 GTSNPN and CDR2 SVGIG (reference sequence). Trimming took 2 bases from V and 3 from J, leaving 13 bases between them. The CDR3 has 14 amino acids. CDR3 loop: CAWSRTEGDTEAFF. The CDR3 coding sequence is TGTGCCTGGAGTCGAACGGAGGGGGACACTGAAGCTTTCTTT.

CDR3 DNA: TGTGCCAGCAGCTTAGAGTACAGCGGGAGTCGAGAGACCCAGTACTTC. It translates to CASSLEYSGSRETQYF. V usage is TRBV11-2 and J usage is TRBJ2-5; 8 nucleotides match TRBD2. The germline gives CDR1 SGHAT, CDR2 FQNNGV. With V trimmed by 0 bases and J by 4 bases, 7 bases remained unmatched. The CDR3 length is 16 residues. The variable domain in full, with the rest retrieved from reference TRBV11-2 and TRBJ2-5, is EAGVAQSPRYKIIEKRQSVAFWCNPISGHATLYWYQQILGQGPKLLIQFQNNGVVDDSQLPKDRFSAERLKGVDSTLKIQPAKLEDSAVYLCASSLEYSGSRETQYFGPGTRLLVL.

The chain couples TRBV5-6 to TRBJ2-2; no clear D. CDR3 length: 15 amino acids. CDR1 and CDR2 from the germline V gene are SGHDT and YYEEEE. V shed 0 bases and J shed 2 bases, with 8 bases lying between them. The CDR3 sequence is CASSLGADNTGELFF. Written as DNA, the CDR3 is TGTGCCAGCAGCTTGGGTGCAGATAACACCGGGGAGCTGTTTTTT.

The chain is built from TRBV6-5 and TRBJ2-1; TRBD2 matches 8 bases. The CDR3 has 18 residues. J gave up 7 bases and V 2 bases, and 16 bases lay outside the gene matches. The germline V gene encodes CDR1 MNHEY and CDR2 SVGAGI. The CDR3 DNA reads TGTGCCAGCAGTTACATATTTGCGAGCGGGGGCCACCGGAATGAGCAGTTCTTC. It specifies CASSYIFASGGHRNEQFF.

V gene TRBV28 combines with J gene TRBJ1-5; TRBD1 is a possible D gene (6 bases). The germline V and J ends were trimmed by 3 bases and 6 bases, with 12 bases remaining between them. The CDR3 covers 14 residues. Per germline, CDR1 MDHEN and CDR2 SYDVKM. CDR3 loop: CASSLGRGSQPQHF. The CDR3 DNA reads TGTGCCAGCAGTTTGGGCAGGGGAAGTCAGCCCCAGCATTTT.

V usage is TRBV20-1 and J usage is TRBJ1-6, with a tentative D call TRBD1 (5 bases). Germline lookup yields CDR1 DFQATT and CDR2 SNEGSKA (reference sequence). The CDR3 is made up of 14 amino acids. V was cut by 1 base and J by 7 bases, with 11 bases left in between. This CDR3 reads CSARGQGKNSPLHF. The CDR3 coding sequence is TGCAGTGCTAGAGGGCAGGGCAAAAATTCACCCCTCCACTTT.

This sequence joins TRBV20-1 and TRBJ2-7; D may be TRBD2 (5 bases). The CDR3 runs 14 residues. CDR1 is DFQATT and CDR2 is SNEGSKA in the germline V gene (reference sequence). Trimming took off 3 bases at V and 4 bases at J, with 16 bases between the two ends. Here the CDR3 reads CSASGLTLGYEQYF. The CDR3 region has the DNA TGCAGTGCTAGTGGACTTACGCTTGGGTACGAGCAGTACTTC.

The rearrangement links TRBV27 to TRBJ2-7, with 11 bases fitting TRBD2. With V trimmed by 7 bases and J by 3 bases, 17 bases remained unmatched. The CDR3 sequence is 18 residues long. Looked up from germline, CDR1 is MNHEY and CDR2 is SMNVEV (reference sequence). CDR3 DNA: TGTGCCAGCAATACTACGGGGCCTAGCGGGAGGTGGAACTACGAGCAGTACTTC. This translates into CASNTTGPSGRWNYEQYF.

J is TRBJ2-2 and V is TRBV7-9; D is possibly TRBD1 or TRBD2 (5 bases each). This CDR3 spans 16 amino acids. Germline loops: CDR1 SEHNR, CDR2 FQNEAQ (reference sequence). V was cut by 5 bases and J by 3 bases, with 16 bases left in between. The CDR3 sequence: CASSLLGAGDTGELFF. CDR3 nucleotides: TGTGCCAGCAGCCTCCTCGGGGCCGGAGACACCGGGGAGCTGTTTTTT.

The chain links TRBV4-2 to TRBJ2-3; D possibly matches TRBD1 or TRBD2 (6 bases each). CDR3 size: 18 residues. The germline gives CDR1 LGHNA, CDR2 YNFKEQ. Between the trimmed V and J ends, which lost 1 base and 0 bases, there was a span of 17 bases. CDR3: CASSQVAEGGPSTDTQYF. CDR3 nucleotide sequence: TGTGCCAGCAGCCAAGTCGCTGAAGGGGGGCCTAGCACAGATACGCAGTATTTT.

V and J are TRBV20-1 and TRBJ2-7; either TRBD1 or TRBD2 may supply D (5 bases each). Germline V lookup: CDR1 DFQATT, CDR2 SNEGSKA (reference sequence). There are 15 residues in the CDR3. V dropped 2 bases and J dropped 2 bases, with 16 bases sitting between them. In DNA form, the CDR3 reads TGCAGTGCTAGATTTACCGGGACGGCTCCCTACGAGCAGTACTTC. The encoded protein is CSARFTGTAPYEQYF.